This TCR beta chain was identified during a study of memory CD4+ T cells and cytomegalovirus serostatus (dated by TCRdb to the late 2010s). With regard to the full study: The 33 healthy Belgian adults in the cohort included 9 who were CMV seropositive and around 25 who were CMV seronegative. To replicate a published TCR-based CMV serostatus classifier, the researchers sequenced the CD4+ memory TCRbeta repertoires of a Belgian cohort whose cytomegalovirus serostatus was known.

The investigation overall reported the following: The results were read as suggesting that the CMV-associated TCR signature is, for the most part, present in the CD4+ memory repertoire. Among the 150 or so previously reported CMV-associated TCRbeta sequences, 67 showed up in the CD4+ memory repertoires, with each one found in between one and five individuals. Unlike the original study, which covered naive and memory CD4+ and CD8+ populations, the Belgian study sequenced only CD4+CD45RO+ memory cells. For CMV serostatus prediction, a median bootstrapped AUC of about 0.96 was reached with the original framework, and a median bootstrapped AUC of approximately 0.89 was reached with a US-trained random forest. On the Belgian cohort, the classifier built on the original framework reached a median bootstrapped AUC of roughly 0.96, with a 95% CI of 0.76-1.00.

CDR1 and CDR2 are read off the germline V gene as SGHDT and YYEEEE. V is cut back by 4 bases and J by 4 bases, with 14 bases in the junction unmatched. Reading from cysteine to phenylalanine, the CDR3 counts 17 amino acids. The entry retains the CDR3 DNA only, 51 bases that are in frame from base 1. A FACSAria II was used to sort memory CD4+ T cells, defined as single viable CD3+CD4+CD8-CD45RO+ cells. CMV serostatus was assessed using a Roche Elecsys assay, by which serum IgG against CMV pp150, pp28, p38 and p52 was detected. Following thawing, total CD4+ T cells were enriched through positive selection using CD4 magnetic microbeads. The samples came from a different study that was designed specifically to examine the CD4+ T cell memory repertoire. Peripheral blood mononuclear cells were isolated and cryopreserved following standard operating procedures; serum was stored at -80 °C. CD3-PerCP (BW264/56), CD4-APC (RPA-T4), CD45RO-PE (UCHT1) and CD8-Pacific Orange (3B5) antibodies were used for staining, and non-viable cells were excluded with Sytox blue.

With regard to this clone: Its antigen is still unknown. No quality values exist for individual bases; no much larger clone is one base distant.

The Quick-DNA Microprep Kit was used to extract genomic DNA from the sorted cells. Amplification of TCRbeta DNA was done with the immunoSEQ hsTCRbeta kit, following the protocol from the manufacturer. TCRbeta libraries were sequenced on an Illumina MiSeq instrument. On the authors' methods: Removing out-of-frame sequences left a few million distinct TCRbeta sequences, an average of approximately 61,000 per individual. Two values were used to score each individual: the count of about 160 previously reported CMV-associated TCRbeta sequences and the total count of productive distinct TCRbeta sequences. A beta-binomial model was reimplemented in Python, and scikit-learn random forests with default parameters were trained on US cohort data. Classifier performance on the Belgian cohort was reported as the median AUC with percentile confidence intervals calculated over 10,000 bootstrap iterations. In TCRdb, the immuneACCESS table is reduced to in-frame sequences with V and J assigned. These tables do not hold every clone; where another copy was compared, an unresolved V gene accounts for under half, and the others remain unexplained. The V and J calls and the clone size are those of that table, but D and trimming were determined from the DNA. In this sample the table shows under 35,000 clones, around 74% of which occur a single time. The leading ten clones occupy 0.5% to 0.65% of the sample.

The TCR was taken from an adult in good health and CMV-seronegative. Some clones in this sample may be carry-over from other donors' samples. The chain links TRBV5-6 with TRBJ1-1, with 9 central nucleotides matching TRBD1. Sequencing input: memory CD4+ T cells from blood. The base sequence is TGTGCCAGCAGCGACCCCGGGACAGGGATTCCTGGCACTGAAGCTTTCTTT. It translates to CASSDPGTGIPGTEAFF.